One T cell receptor beta chain is described in this entry. PCR primers comprised 60 Vbeta and 13 Jbeta primers. Sequencing used immunoSEQ multiplex PCR; TCRdb keeps in-frame clones, though not all of them. The sample lists 90,000 to 100,000 clones, more than 75% occurring once. The data were obtained in a study of cytomegalovirus exposure and HLA in healthy donors. The CDR3 covers 15 residues. The germline V gene encodes CDR1 SEHNR and CDR2 FQNEAQ (reference sequence). The V segment lost 5 bases and the J segment 7 bases; nucleotides outside the gene matches: 9. Specimen: PBMCs. V gene TRBV7-9 combines with J gene TRBJ2-7; 12 bases map to TRBD1. The receptor was isolated from a man younger than 35 in good health and CMV-seronegative. CDR3 in amino acids: CASSPRGQGAWEQYF. CDR3 sequence (DNA): TGTGCCAGCAGCCCCAGGGGACAGGGGGCATGGGAGCAGTACTTC.